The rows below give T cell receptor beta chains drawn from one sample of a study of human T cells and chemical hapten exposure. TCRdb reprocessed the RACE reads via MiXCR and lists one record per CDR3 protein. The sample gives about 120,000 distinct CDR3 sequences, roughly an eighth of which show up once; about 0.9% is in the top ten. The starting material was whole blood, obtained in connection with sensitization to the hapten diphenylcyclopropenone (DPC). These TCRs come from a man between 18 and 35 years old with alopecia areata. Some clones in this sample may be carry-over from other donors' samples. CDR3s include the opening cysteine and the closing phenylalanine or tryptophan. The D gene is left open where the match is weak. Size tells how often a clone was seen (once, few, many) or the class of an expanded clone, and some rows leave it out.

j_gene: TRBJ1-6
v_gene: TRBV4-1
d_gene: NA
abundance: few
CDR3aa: CASSQVRVGYNSPLHF
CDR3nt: TGCGCCAGCAGCCAAGTTCGGGTGGGCTATAATTCACCCCTCCACTTT

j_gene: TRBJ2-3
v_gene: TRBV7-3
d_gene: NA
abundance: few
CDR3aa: CASSLTRQDTQYF
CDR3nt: TGTGCCAGCAGCTTAACCCGCCAAGATACGCAGTATTTT

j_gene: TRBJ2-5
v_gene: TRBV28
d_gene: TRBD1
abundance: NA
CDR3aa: CASMGTGFLGEETQYF
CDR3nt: TGTGCCAGCATGGGGACAGGATTTTTGGGCGAAGAGACCCAGTACTTC

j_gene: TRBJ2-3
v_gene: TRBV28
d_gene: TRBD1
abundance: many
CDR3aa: CASSSFDRGTDTQYF
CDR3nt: TGTGCCAGCAGTTCCTTCGACAGGGGCACAGATACGCAGTATTTT

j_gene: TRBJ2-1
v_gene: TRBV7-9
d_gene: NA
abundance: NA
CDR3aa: CASSFVGTTVEQFF
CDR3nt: TGTGCCAGCAGCTTTGTTGGGACAACGGTTGAGCAGTTCTTC

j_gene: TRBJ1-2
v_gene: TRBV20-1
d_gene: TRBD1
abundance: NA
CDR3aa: CSAMPRTGGQGYTF
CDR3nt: TGCAGTGCTATGCCGAGGACAGGGGGCCAGGGCTACACCTTC

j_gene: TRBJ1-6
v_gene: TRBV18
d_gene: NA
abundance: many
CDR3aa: CASSLIQSGSGSPLHF
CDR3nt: TGTGCCAGCTCACTAATCCAATCAGGGTCTGGTTCACCCCTCCACTTT

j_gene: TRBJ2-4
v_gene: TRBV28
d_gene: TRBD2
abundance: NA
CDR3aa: CASSLGLKRGAKNIQYF
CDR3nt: TGTGCCAGCAGTCTAGGGCTGAAGCGGGGAGCCAAAAACATTCAGTACTTC

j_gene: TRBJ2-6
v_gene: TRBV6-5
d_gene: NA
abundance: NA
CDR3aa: CASSRGTVNVLTF
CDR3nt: TGTGCCAGCAGTAGGGGGACGGTAAACGTCCTGACTTTC

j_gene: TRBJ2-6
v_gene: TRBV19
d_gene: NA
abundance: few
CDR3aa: CASSIVLSGANVLTF
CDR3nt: TGTGCCAGTAGTATAGTTTTATCCGGGGCCAACGTCCTGACTTTC

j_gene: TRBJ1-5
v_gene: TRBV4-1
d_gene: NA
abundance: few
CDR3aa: CASSQGYSNQPQHF
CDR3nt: TGCGCCAGCAGCCAAGGTTATAGCAATCAGCCCCAGCATTTT

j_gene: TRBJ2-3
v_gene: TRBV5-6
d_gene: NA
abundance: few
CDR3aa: CASSLNLGTQYF
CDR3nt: TGTGCCAGCAGCCTGAATTTGGGTACGCAGTATTTT

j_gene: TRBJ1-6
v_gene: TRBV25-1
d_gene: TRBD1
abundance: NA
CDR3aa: CASSGQGAVFSPLHF
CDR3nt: TGTGCCAGCAGTGGACAGGGGGCCGTTTTTTCACCCCTCCACTTT

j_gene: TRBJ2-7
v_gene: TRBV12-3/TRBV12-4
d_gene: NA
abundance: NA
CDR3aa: CASSSSGGVSYEQYF
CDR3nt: TGTGCCAGCAGTTCCTCGGGGGGCGTCTCCTACGAGCAGTACTTC

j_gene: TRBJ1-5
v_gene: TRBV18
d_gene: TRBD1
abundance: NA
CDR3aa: CASSPDLTGLGQPQHF
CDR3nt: TGTGCCAGCTCACCAGACCTGACAGGGCTCGGTCAGCCCCAGCATTTT

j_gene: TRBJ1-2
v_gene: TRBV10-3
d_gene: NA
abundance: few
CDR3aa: CAIRETEGPGYGYTF
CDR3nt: TGTGCCATCAGGGAGACGGAGGGACCGGGCTATGGCTACACCTTC

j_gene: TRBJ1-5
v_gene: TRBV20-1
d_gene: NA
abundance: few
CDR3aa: CSASSPNQPQHF
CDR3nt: TGCAGTGCTTCATCCCCCAATCAGCCCCAGCATTTT

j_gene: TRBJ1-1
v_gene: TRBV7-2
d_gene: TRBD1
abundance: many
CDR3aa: CASSLTSIGQGEAFF
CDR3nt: TGTGCCAGCAGCTTAACTTCGATCGGACAGGGGGAAGCTTTCTTT

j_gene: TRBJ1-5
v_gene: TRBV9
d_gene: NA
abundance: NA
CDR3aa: CASSVEGNSNQPQHF
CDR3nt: TGTGCCAGCAGCGTAGAGGGCAATAGCAATCAGCCCCAGCATTTT